This TCR beta chain was identified during a study of T cell responses to AZD1222 COVID-19 vaccine (dated by TCRdb to about 2021). Study-wide context: AZD1222 recipients with second doses at about 4 weeks or about 12 weeks were pooled, because spike-specific TCR depth and breadth did not differ between schedules. A total of 233 trial participants underwent TCR sequencing, of whom about 210 had received two doses of AZD1222 and some 25 had received two doses of the MenACWY control vaccine. Trial participants were enrolled by age into 18-55, 56-69 and 70-plus year subgroups, with approximately 150, 28 and 58 TCR-sequenced participants respectively. The study at large found these results: Because no samples from the day 14 peak response were available, repertoires could be characterized only after the peak T cell response. Only five or six AZD1222 recipients were SARS-CoV-2 seropositive at baseline, limiting conclusions about previously exposed vaccinees. Epitopes outside the regions mutated in the B.1.351 and B.1.1.7 variants were reportedly recognized by nearly half of the unique spike-specific TCRs. In the small 56-69-year group, the increase in depth fell short of significance, most likely because of low power. After two AZD1222 doses, both the breadth and the depth of spike-specific TCRs were significantly higher than at day 0 and than in MenACWY recipients. The whole spike protein was spanned by vaccine-associated CD4 TCRs, and dominant responses were seen in regions 160-218 and 743-854. Participants were mostly white British, with more females than males. The authors suggested clonal diversity may have been underestimated.

The CDR3 regions of human TCRbeta chains were analyzed by immunosequencing. In the source study's methods: TCRs in the repertoires were matched against a reference library of SARS-CoV-2-specific TCRs that had been generated with the MIRA antigen-specificity platform. Breadth meant the fraction of unique TCRs that were SARS-CoV-2-associated, whereas depth meant the fraction of total T cells that were SARS-CoV-2-associated. Using the MIRA data, each spike-specific TCR was mapped to the spike region that the TCR reacts to and placed in a CD4 or CD8 class. Log10-transformed breadth and depth values were compared by one-way ANOVA with Sidak's multiple comparisons tests. In TCRdb, the immuneACCESS table is reduced to in-frame sequences with V and J assigned. These tables do not hold every clone; where another copy was compared, an unresolved V gene accounts for under half, and the others remain unexplained. D and trimming were read from the DNA, whereas the V and J calls and clone size are those reported in that table. Present in this sample are under 200,000 clones, approximately 91% of which were seen just once. Clones ranked in the top ten supply roughly 0.99% of the sample.

Notes on this clone: The antigen this receptor binds is unknown. One base away there is no much larger clone; base qualities are not given.

The intended sense of this specimen's time point label: baseline before first vaccination. Vaccinee samples came from UK trials COV001 and COV002, including a single-blind randomized controlled phase 2/3 trial of AZD1222 (ChAdOx1 nCoV-19) in healthy adults. For TCRbeta chain sequencing, PBMC samples from trial participants were taken at day 0 and at day 28 after the second dose. V ends up 4 bases short and J 1 base short, with an unmatched junction base count of 11. The CDR3 sequence holds 18 residues, the cysteine and phenylalanine included. Only the CDR3 portion is preserved as DNA: 54 bases, with reading frame beginning at the first base. From a lookup of the germline V gene, CDR1 and CDR2 are SGHTA and FQGNSA.

The sequence was obtained from an adult in good health. The specimen comprised peripheral blood, sampled on day 0 of AZD1222 vaccination. Recombination linked TRBV7-2 to TRBJ2-5; 11 of the junction bases match TRBD2. The CDR3 region: CASSSASSGGGVQETQYF. Read as DNA, the sequence is TGTGCCAGCAGCTCTGCAAGTAGCGGGGGGGGAGTCCAAGAGACCCAGTACTTC.